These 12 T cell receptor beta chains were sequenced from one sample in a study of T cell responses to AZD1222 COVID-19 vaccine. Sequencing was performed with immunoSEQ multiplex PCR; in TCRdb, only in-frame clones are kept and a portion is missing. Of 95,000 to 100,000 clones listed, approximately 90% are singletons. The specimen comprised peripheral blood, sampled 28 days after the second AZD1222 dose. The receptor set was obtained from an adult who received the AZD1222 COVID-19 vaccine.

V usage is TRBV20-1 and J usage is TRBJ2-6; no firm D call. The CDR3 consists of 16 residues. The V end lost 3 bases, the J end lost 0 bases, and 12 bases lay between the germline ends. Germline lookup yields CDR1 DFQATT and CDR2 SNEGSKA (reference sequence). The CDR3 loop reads CSASPARHSGANVLTF. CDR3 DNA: TGCAGTGCTAGTCCCGCCAGGCACTCTGGGGCCAACGTCCTGACTTTC.

CDR3 protein: CSASQDTMNTEAFF. The CDR3 DNA sequence: TGCAGTGCTAGTCAGGATACCATGAACACTGAAGCTTTCTTT. J is TRBJ1-1 and V is TRBV20-1; no reliable D call. Germline V gene lookup returns CDR1 DFQATT and CDR2 SNEGSKA (reference sequence). The CDR3 totals 14 residues. V lost 3 bases and J lost 0, with 11 bases in between.

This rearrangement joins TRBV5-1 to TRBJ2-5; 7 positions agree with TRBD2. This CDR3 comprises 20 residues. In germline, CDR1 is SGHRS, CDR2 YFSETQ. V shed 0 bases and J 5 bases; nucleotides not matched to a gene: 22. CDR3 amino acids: CASSLGGRTSRRRSGETQYF. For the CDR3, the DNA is TGCGCCAGCAGCTTGGGAGGGCGGACTAGTCGTAGGAGAAGCGGCGAGACCCAGTACTTC.

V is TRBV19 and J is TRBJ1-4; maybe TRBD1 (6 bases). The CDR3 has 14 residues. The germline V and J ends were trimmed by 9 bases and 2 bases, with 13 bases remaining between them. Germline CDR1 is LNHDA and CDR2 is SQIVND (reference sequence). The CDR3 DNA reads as TGTGCCAGCACACCCACAGGGACTAATGAAAAACTGTTTTTT. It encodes CASTPTGTNEKLFF.

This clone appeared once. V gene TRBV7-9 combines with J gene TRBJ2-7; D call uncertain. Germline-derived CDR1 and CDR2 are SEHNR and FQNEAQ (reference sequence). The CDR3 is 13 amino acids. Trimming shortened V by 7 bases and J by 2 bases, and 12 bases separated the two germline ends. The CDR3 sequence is CASTPPNPYEQYF. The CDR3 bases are TGTGCCAGCACCCCACCAAATCCCTACGAGCAGTACTTC.

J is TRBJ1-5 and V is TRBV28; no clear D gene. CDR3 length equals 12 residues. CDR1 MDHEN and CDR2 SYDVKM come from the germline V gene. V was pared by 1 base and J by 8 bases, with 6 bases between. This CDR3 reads CASSLYQEPQHF. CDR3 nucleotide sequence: TGTGCCAGCAGTTTATACCAGGAGCCCCAGCATTTT.

The CDR3, as DNA: TGTGCCAGCAGCCGACCCCCCGGGACAGGCGAAGGTAACCACGAGCAGTACTTC. It translates to CASSRPPGTGEGNHEQYF. V is TRBV11-2 and J is TRBJ2-7, with 8 bases aligning to TRBD1. The trim removed 5 bases at V and 5 bases at J, leaving 20 bases unmatched. This CDR3 is built from 18 residues. CDR1 and CDR2 from the germline V gene are SGHAT and FQNNGV.

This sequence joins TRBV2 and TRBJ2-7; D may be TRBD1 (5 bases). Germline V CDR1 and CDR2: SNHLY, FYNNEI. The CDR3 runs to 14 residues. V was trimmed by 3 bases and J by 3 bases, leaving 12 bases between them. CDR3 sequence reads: CASSEEQGLYEQYF. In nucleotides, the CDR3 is TGTGCCAGCAGTGAGGAGCAGGGCCTCTACGAGCAGTACTTC.

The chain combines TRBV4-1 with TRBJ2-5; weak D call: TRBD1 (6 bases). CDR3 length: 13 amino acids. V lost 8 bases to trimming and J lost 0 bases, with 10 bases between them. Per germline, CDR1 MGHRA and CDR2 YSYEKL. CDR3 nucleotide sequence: TGCGCCAGCGCTACAGGGAACCAAGAGACCCAGTACTTC. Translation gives CASATGNQETQYF.

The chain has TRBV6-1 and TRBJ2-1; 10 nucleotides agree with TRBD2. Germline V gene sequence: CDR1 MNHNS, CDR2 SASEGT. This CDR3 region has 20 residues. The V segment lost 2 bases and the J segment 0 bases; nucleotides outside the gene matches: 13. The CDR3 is CASSEITGGLASASYNEQFF. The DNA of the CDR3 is TGTGCCAGCAGTGAAATAACAGGGGGACTAGCGTCAGCCTCCTACAATGAGCAGTTCTTC.

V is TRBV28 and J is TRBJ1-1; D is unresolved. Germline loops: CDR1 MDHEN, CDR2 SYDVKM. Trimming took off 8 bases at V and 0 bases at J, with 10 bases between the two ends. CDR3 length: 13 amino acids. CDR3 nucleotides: TGTGCCAGCGAGAGGACTTTGAACACTGAAGCTTTCTTT. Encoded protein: CASERTLNTEAFF.

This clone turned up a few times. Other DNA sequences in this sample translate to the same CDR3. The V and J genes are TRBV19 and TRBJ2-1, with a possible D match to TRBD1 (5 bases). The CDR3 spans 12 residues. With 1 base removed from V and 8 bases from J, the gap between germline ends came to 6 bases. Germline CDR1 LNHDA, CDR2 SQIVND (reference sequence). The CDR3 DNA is TGTGCCAGTAGTATAGGGGGCCATGAGCAGTTCTTC. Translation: CASSIGGHEQFF.